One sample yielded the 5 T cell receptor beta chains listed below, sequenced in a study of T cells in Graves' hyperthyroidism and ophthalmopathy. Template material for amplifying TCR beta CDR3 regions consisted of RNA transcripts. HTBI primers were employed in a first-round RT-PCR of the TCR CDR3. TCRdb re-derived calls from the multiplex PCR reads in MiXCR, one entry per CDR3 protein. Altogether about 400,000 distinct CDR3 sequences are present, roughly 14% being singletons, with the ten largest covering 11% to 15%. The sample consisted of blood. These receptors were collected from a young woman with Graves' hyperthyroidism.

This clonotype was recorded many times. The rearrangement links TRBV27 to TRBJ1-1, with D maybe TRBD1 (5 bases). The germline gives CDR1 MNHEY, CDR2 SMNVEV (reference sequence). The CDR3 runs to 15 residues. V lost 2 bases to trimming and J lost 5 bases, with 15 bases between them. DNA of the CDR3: TGTGCCAGCAGTTTAAGGTGGGGGTTGGGAACTGAAGCTTTCTTT. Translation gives CASSLRWGLGTEAFF.

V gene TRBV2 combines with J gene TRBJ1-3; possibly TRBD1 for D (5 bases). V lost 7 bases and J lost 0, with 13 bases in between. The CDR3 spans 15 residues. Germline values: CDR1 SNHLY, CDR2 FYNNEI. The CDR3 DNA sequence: TGTGCCAGCACCCACGGACATTTCTCTGGAAACACCATATATTTT. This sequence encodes CASTHGHFSGNTIYF.

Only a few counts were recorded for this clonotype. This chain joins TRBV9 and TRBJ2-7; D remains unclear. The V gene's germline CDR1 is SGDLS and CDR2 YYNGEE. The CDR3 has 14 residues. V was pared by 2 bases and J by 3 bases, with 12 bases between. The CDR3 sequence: CASSVGVDVYEQYF. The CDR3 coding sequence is TGTGCCAGCAGCGTCGGAGTAGATGTCTACGAGCAGTACTTC.

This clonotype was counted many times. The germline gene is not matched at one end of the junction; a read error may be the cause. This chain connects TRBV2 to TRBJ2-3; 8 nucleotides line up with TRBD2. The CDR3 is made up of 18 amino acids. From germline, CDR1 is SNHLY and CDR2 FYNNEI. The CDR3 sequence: CTSRQRGVAGGNTDTQYF. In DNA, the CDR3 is TGTACCAGCAGGCAACGAGGGGTTGCGGGGGGAAACACAGATACGCAGTATTTT. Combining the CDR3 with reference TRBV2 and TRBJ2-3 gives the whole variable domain EPEVTQTPSHQVTQMGQEVILRCVPISNHLYFYWYRQILGQKVEFLVSFYNNEISEKSEIFDDQFSVERPDGSNFTLKIRSTKLEDSAMYFCTSRQRGVAGGNTDTQYFGPGTRLTVL.

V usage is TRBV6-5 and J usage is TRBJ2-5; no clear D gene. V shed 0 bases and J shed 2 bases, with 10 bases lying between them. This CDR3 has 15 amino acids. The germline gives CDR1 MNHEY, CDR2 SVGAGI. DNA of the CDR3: TGTGCCAGCAGTTACTCGAGTCCCGGTCAAGAGACCCAGTACTTC. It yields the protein CASSYSSPGQETQYF.